The 30 T cell receptor beta chains reported below all come from one sample, sequenced in a study of radiation and T cells in renal cell carcinoma. Treatment reported: 15 Gy SBRT to primary tumor, nephrectomy 4 weeks later. Clones were sequenced by immunoSEQ multiplex PCR, and TCRdb holds only the in-frame ones, with some missing. This table has nearly 20,000 clones, just over 60% appearing once. This sample comprised tumor tissue, obtained from a patient whose treatment included radiotherapy and nephrectomy. The receptor source for this set is a woman between 70 and 85 years old with renal cell carcinoma.

The V and J genes are TRBV2 and TRBJ2-4, with D maybe TRBD1 (6 bases). Deletions cut 5 bases from V and 6 bases from J, with 17 bases between. CDR1 is SNHLY and CDR2 is FYNNEI in the germline V gene. CDR3 length: 15 amino acids. CDR3 nucleotides: TGTGCCAGCAGTCTCCAAGGGACACTTGGAAACATTCAGTACTTC. Encoded protein: CASSLQGTLGNIQYF.

The DNA of the CDR3 is TGTGCCAGCAGCCAAGGATTAGCGGGGGGGGAAGAGACCCAGTACTTC. Encoded protein: CASSQGLAGGEETQYF. V gene TRBV4-2 combines with J gene TRBJ2-5; TRBD2 matches at 11 bases. Trimming took 1 base from V and 3 from J; bases not matched to a gene: 4. Germline loops: CDR1 LGHNA, CDR2 YNFKEQ. The CDR3 covers 16 residues.

V and J are TRBV7-8 and TRBJ1-4; a weak D match, TRBD1 (5 bases). Germline V gene lookup returns CDR1 SGHVS and CDR2 FQNEAQ. The V gene lost 1 base and the J gene lost 0 bases, with 6 bases spanning the gap. The CDR3 has 15 amino acids. CDR3 sequence reads: CASSLVGATNEKLFF. The CDR3 nucleotides read TGTGCCAGCAGCTTAGTAGGGGCAACTAATGAAAAACTGTTTTTT. Together with reference TRBV7-8 and TRBJ1-4, the CDR3 gives the full variable domain: GAGVSQSPRYKVAKRGQDVALRCDPISGHVSLFWYQQALGQGPEFLTYFQNEAQLDKSGLPSDRFFAERPEGSVSTLKIQRTQQEDSAVYLCASSLVGATNEKLFFGSGTQLSVL.

The genes are TRBV5-1 and TRBJ1-6; TRBD1 matches at 9 bases. CDR3 size: 17 residues. The J segment lost 8 bases and the V segment lost 4 bases, leaving 13 bases of the junction unmatched. In germline, CDR1 is SGHRS, CDR2 YFSETQ. The CDR3 is CASSKTPGQGSDSPLHF. The CDR3 nucleotides are TGCGCCAGCAGCAAAACCCCGGGACAGGGATCCGATTCACCCCTCCACTTT.

V is TRBV15 and J is TRBJ2-7; 9 nucleotides match TRBD1. Germline V CDR1 and CDR2: LNHNV, YYDKDF (reference sequence). The CDR3 runs 14 residues. With V trimmed by 4 bases and J by 5 bases, 6 bases remained unmatched. For the CDR3, the DNA is TGTGCCACCAGCATTCCGGGACAGGGCCACGAGCAGTACTTC. It translates to CATSIPGQGHEQYF. The variable domain in full, with the rest retrieved from reference TRBV15 and TRBJ2-7, is DAMVIQNPRYQVTQFGKPVTLSCSQTLNHNVMYWYQQKSSQAPKLLFHYYDKDFNNEADTPDNFQSRRPNTSFCFLDIRSPGLGDTAMYLCATSIPGQGHEQYFGPGTRLTVT.

This sequence joins TRBV23-1 and TRBJ1-3; D not certain. TRBV23-1 is marked as an open reading frame, function uncertain. V lost 3 bases and J lost 4, with 10 bases in between. The CDR3 sequence is 14 residues long. The CDR3 is CASSHDYVGNTIYF. The CDR3 nucleotides are TGCGCCAGCAGTCATGACTATGTAGGAAACACCATATATTTT.

The chain combines TRBV7-6 with TRBJ2-3; D gene ambiguous. CDR1 SGHVS and CDR2 FNYEAQ come from the germline V gene. V dropped 1 base and J dropped 1 base, with 6 bases sitting between them. The CDR3 has 14 residues. The CDR3 sequence: CASSLGAGTDTQYF. CDR3 DNA: TGTGCCAGCAGCTTAGGGGCAGGCACAGATACGCAGTATTTT.

The V and J genes are TRBV9 and TRBJ1-2; the match to TRBD1 covers 12 bases. Looked up from germline, CDR1 is SGDLS and CDR2 is YYNGEE. CDR3 length equals 17 residues. V dropped 4 bases and J dropped 4; count of bases not matched to a gene: 11. CDR3 in amino acids: CASSPGQGALPSYGYTF. The CDR3 DNA follows: TGTGCCAGCAGCCCGGGACAGGGGGCCCTTCCCTCCTATGGCTACACCTTC.

The chain carries TRBV27 and TRBJ2-1; no reliable D call. The CDR3 is made up of 14 amino acids. The V and J ends lost 3 bases and 9 bases respectively, with 15 bases between them. Germline V gene sequence: CDR1 MNHEY, CDR2 SMNVEV (reference sequence). This CDR3 is CASSFEIGLAEQFF. For the CDR3, the DNA is TGTGCCAGCAGTTTTGAGATCGGTTTGGCTGAGCAGTTCTTC.

The chain couples TRBV19 to TRBJ1-1; no definite D call. Germline lookup yields CDR1 LNHDA and CDR2 SQIVND (reference sequence). This CDR3 region has 13 residues. The V end lost 6 bases, the J end lost 0 bases, and 8 bases lay between the germline ends. The CDR3 reads CASRETVNTEAFF. DNA for the CDR3: TGTGCCAGTAGGGAGACGGTGAACACTGAAGCTTTCTTT.

The V gene is TRBV6-4, the J gene TRBJ2-3; either TRBD1 or TRBD2 may fit D (5 bases each). Looked up from germline, CDR1 is MRHNA and CDR2 is SNTAGT. Trimming removed 2 bases from V and 0 bases from J, with 12 bases in between. The CDR3 is 16 amino acids. The CDR3, as DNA: TGTGCCAGCAGTGACCACGAGAGGGGCAGCACAGATACGCAGTATTTT. Amino acids: CASSDHERGSTDTQYF.

This clone was observed a few times. This rearrangement joins TRBV28 to TRBJ2-1; 14 bases agree with TRBD2. The CDR3 spans 15 residues. CDR1 and CDR2 (germline): MDHEN, SYDVKM. The V gene end was trimmed by 10 bases and the J gene end by 9 bases; junction bases not matched to a gene: 11. CDR3 amino acids: CAIRATSGGASEQFF. DNA for the CDR3: TGTGCCATTAGAGCGACTAGCGGGGGGGCTAGTGAGCAGTTCTTC.

Turning to this clone: A single base separates this from a much larger clone, so it may be a read error. The chain joins TRBV7-8 to TRBJ1-1; D uncertain. V lost 5 bases and J 3 bases, leaving 10 bases between the germline ends. Looked up from germline, CDR1 is SGHVS and CDR2 is FQNEAQ. The CDR3 contains 13 residues. The CDR3 reads CASSPVGDTEAFF. CDR3 bases: TGTGCCAGCAGCCCCGTTGGGGACACTGAAGCTTTCTTT.

This clone has more than one count but fewer than ten. The chain carries TRBV30 and TRBJ1-1, with 8 bases that match TRBD1. Germline CDR1 reads GTSNPN; CDR2 reads SVGIG (reference sequence). Losses at the gene ends were 0 bases for V and 5 bases for J; bases not matched to a gene: 17. The CDR3 length is 18 residues. The CDR3 sequence: CAWSVRIGTTGVGTEAFF. CDR3 in DNA: TGTGCCTGGAGTGTACGAATCGGAACGACAGGGGTGGGGACTGAAGCTTTCTTT. Combining the CDR3 with reference TRBV30 and TRBJ1-1 gives the whole variable domain SQTIHQWPATLVQPVGSPLSLECTVEGTSNPNLYWYRQAAGRGLQLLFYSVGIGQISSEVPQNLSASRPQDRQFILSSKKLLLSDSGFYLCAWSVRIGTTGVGTEAFFGQGTRLTVV.

The gene calls are TRBV2 and TRBJ2-1; 8 bases agree with TRBD2. After removal of 3 bases from V and 6 bases from J, the junction contained 7 bases not matched to a gene. The CDR3 runs to 15 residues. CDR1 SNHLY and CDR2 FYNNEI come from the germline V gene. In DNA form, the CDR3 reads TGTGCCAGCAGTGAGTCGCGGGGGGCCGCCAATGAGCAGTTCTTC. This codes for CASSESRGAANEQFF.

The chain joins TRBV5-1 to TRBJ2-7; D may be TRBD1 (6 bases). This CDR3 is 15 amino acids long. Germline CDR1 SGHRS, CDR2 YFSETQ. Trimming cost V 7 bases and J 3 bases, with 20 bases left between them. This CDR3 is CASRRQDSLVYEQYF. The CDR3, as DNA: TGCGCCAGCCGAAGACAGGACTCTTTGGTCTACGAGCAGTACTTC.

The CDR3 DNA is TGTGCCAGCAGTGGATCGGGACCGGGGAGGCGGAATCCCACCGGGGAGCTGTTTTTT. Translating it yields CASSGSGPGRRNPTGELFF. The chain employs TRBV27 and TRBJ2-2; D might be TRBD2 (6 bases). V lost 5 bases to trimming and J lost 4 bases, with 26 bases between them. This CDR3 region has 19 residues. Germline loops: CDR1 MNHEY, CDR2 SMNVEV (reference sequence).

V is TRBV5-1 and J is TRBJ2-7; 9 nucleotides match TRBD1. In germline, CDR1 is SGHRS, CDR2 YFSETQ. The ends lost 4 bases at V and 2 bases at J; junction bases unmatched: 4. There are 14 residues in the CDR3. The CDR3 spells CASSPGTGTYEQYF. CDR3 DNA sequence: TGCGCCAGCAGCCCCGGGACAGGGACCTACGAGCAGTACTTC. Full variable domain (rest looked up from reference TRBV5-1 and TRBJ2-7): KAGVTQTPRYLIKTRGQQVTLSCSPISGHRSVSWYQQTPGQGLQFLFEYFSETQRNKGNFPGRFSGRQFSNSRSEMNVSTLELGDSALYLCASSPGTGTYEQYFGPGTRLTVT.

The chain is built from TRBV7-2 and TRBJ2-3, with TRBD1 matching over 12 bases. The CDR3 has 15 residues. Germline-derived CDR1 and CDR2 are SGHTA and FQGNSA. Trimming removed 3 bases from V and 5 bases from J; junction bases left unmatched: 3. The CDR3 region has the DNA TGTGCCAGCAGCTTGGGACAGGGGGCGGGAGATACGCAGTATTTT. Amino acid sequence: CASSLGQGAGDTQYF.

This clone came up a few times. V usage is TRBV27 and J usage is TRBJ2-5, with D perhaps TRBD2 (6 bases). CDR3 length equals 11 residues. Germline V gene lookup returns CDR1 MNHEY and CDR2 SMNVEV (reference sequence). Deletions cut 5 bases from V and 7 bases from J, with 8 bases between. The CDR3 reads CASSPRGTQYF. CDR3 nucleotides: TGTGCCAGCAGTCCGCGGGGGACCCAGTACTTC.

The chain employs TRBV9 and TRBJ2-3, with D uncertain. CDR3 length: 15 residues. With 4 bases removed from V and 1 base from J, the gap between germline ends came to 13 bases. CDR1 and CDR2 from the germline V gene are SGDLS and YYNGEE. The CDR3 here is CASSPGGRGTDTQYF. CDR3 bases: TGTGCCAGCAGCCCAGGTGGTAGGGGCACAGATACGCAGTATTTT.

V is TRBV4-2 and J is TRBJ2-7; tentative D call: TRBD1 (5 bases). V gave up 2 bases and J gave up 5 bases, with 10 bases separating them. Germline assignment: CDR1 LGHNA and CDR2 YNFKEQ. The CDR3 extends over 13 amino acids. CDR3 protein: CASSQPGLNEQYF. The CDR3 DNA reads TGTGCCAGCAGCCAACCAGGGCTCAACGAGCAGTACTTC.

This clone was found a few times. The CDR3 region has the DNA TGTGCCAGCTCTCTTAGCCTGGGCACAGATACGCAGTATTTT. The encoded protein is CASSLSLGTDTQYF. The chain uses TRBV18 and TRBJ2-3; D not certain. Germline assignment: CDR1 KGHSH and CDR2 LQKENI. V lost 6 bases to trimming and J lost 1 base, with 11 bases between them. The length of the CDR3 is 14 residues.

V gene TRBV28 combines with J gene TRBJ1-1, with 8 positions matching TRBD1. This CDR3 is 13 amino acids long. The junction had 9 bases not matched to a gene; V was cut back by 6 bases and J by 9 bases. CDR1 and CDR2 (germline): MDHEN, SYDVKM. The CDR3 region is CASSPPDRAKAFF. The CDR3 nucleotides are TGTGCCAGCAGCCCTCCGGACAGGGCTAAAGCTTTCTTT.

The J gene is TRBJ2-5, the V gene TRBV5-6, with 7 bases identical to TRBD2. The J call is doubtful: the DNA matches TRBJ2-7 better. The CDR3 loop spans 15 amino acids. The V gene's germline CDR1 is SGHDT and CDR2 YYEEEE. The CDR3 DNA sequence: TGTGCCAGCAGTTTCCGGACCGCGGGGGCCTACGAGCAGTACTTC. It yields the protein CASSFRTAGAYEQYF.

The chain recombines TRBV19 with TRBJ1-3; D might be TRBD1 (6 bases). This CDR3 is built from 14 residues. CDR1 is LNHDA and CDR2 is SQIVND in the germline V gene (reference sequence). Trimming removed 3 bases from V and 7 bases from J, with 13 bases in between. The CDR3 region is CASSIRPTGNTIYF. CDR3 nucleotides: TGTGCCAGTAGTATTCGACCTACAGGGAACACCATATATTTT.

The J gene is TRBJ2-7, the V gene TRBV7-9; TRBD2 might be the D (6 bases). V was clipped by 5 bases and J by 6 bases, with 14 bases between them. This CDR3 region has 13 residues. Per germline, CDR1 SEHNR and CDR2 FQNEAQ (reference sequence). Written as DNA, the CDR3 is TGTGCCAGCAGCCCGCACTCTAGCGCCGAGCAGTACTTC. Protein: CASSPHSSAEQYF.

The rearrangement joins TRBV5-6 to TRBJ2-2; 7 bases are shared with TRBD1. The CDR3 sequence is 14 residues long. CDR1 and CDR2 from the germline V gene are SGHDT and YYEEEE. V was pared by 0 bases and J by 4 bases, with 0 bases of the junction left unmatched. The CDR3, as DNA: TGTGCCAGCAGCTTGGCAGGGGGCACCGGGGAGCTGTTTTTT. Protein sequence: CASSLAGGTGELFF.

On this clone: Mismatch with germline at one junction end may stem from a read error. The genes are TRBV11-3 and TRBJ2-7, with 7 nucleotides matching TRBD1. Germline lookup yields CDR1 SGHNT and CDR2 YENEEA. The CDR3 is made up of 13 amino acids. CDR3 coding DNA: TGTGCCAGCAGCCTAGAAAACAGGGGCGAGCAGTACTTC. This encodes CASSLENRGEQYF.

This clone came up a few times. The rearrangement joins TRBV19 to TRBJ1-5, with D maybe TRBD1 (5 bases). V dropped 3 bases and J dropped 7 bases, with 16 bases sitting between them. CDR3 length: 15 amino acids. Germline CDR1 and CDR2: LNHDA and SQIVND (reference sequence). The CDR3 loop is CASSMGIRARQPQHF. The CDR3 DNA reads as TGTGCCAGTAGTATGGGGATCAGGGCTCGCCAGCCCCAGCATTTT.